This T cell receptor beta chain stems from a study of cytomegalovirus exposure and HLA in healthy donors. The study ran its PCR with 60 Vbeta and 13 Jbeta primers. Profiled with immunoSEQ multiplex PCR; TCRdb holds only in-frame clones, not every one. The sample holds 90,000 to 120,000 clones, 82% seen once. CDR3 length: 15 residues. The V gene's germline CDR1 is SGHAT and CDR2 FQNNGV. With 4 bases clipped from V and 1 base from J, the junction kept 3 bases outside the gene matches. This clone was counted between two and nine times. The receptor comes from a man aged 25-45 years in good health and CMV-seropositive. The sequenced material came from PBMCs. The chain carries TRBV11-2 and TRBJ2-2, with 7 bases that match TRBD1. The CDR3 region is CASSSRQGNTGELFF. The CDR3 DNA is TGTGCCAGCAGCTCGCGACAGGGGAACACCGGGGAGCTGTTTTTT.